This T cell receptor (beta chain) originates from a study of blood T cell repertoires in COVID-19. The germline V gene encodes CDR1 SGHTA and CDR2 FQGNSA. V lost 5 bases and J lost 0, with 13 bases in between. This CDR3 contains 15 residues. This clone has only a few counts. Per the authors' pipeline: Reference gene primer amplification gave estimated nucleated cell counts. The table came from immunoSEQ multiplex PCR; TCRdb's copy has only in-frame clones and leaves some out. V and J calls and clone size come straight from that table; D and trimming were deduced from the DNA. This table holds 200,000 to 250,000 clones, 65% to 90% found once.

The sequence came from a woman between 70 and 85 years old with COVID-19, enrolled during active disease. The rearrangement uses TRBV7-2 and TRBJ1-2; TRBD1 might be the D (5 bases). The specimen was peripheral blood. The CDR3 sequence is CASSIRQLPNYGYTF. The CDR3, as DNA: TGTGCCAGCAGCATCCGACAGCTTCCTAACTATGGCTACACCTTC.